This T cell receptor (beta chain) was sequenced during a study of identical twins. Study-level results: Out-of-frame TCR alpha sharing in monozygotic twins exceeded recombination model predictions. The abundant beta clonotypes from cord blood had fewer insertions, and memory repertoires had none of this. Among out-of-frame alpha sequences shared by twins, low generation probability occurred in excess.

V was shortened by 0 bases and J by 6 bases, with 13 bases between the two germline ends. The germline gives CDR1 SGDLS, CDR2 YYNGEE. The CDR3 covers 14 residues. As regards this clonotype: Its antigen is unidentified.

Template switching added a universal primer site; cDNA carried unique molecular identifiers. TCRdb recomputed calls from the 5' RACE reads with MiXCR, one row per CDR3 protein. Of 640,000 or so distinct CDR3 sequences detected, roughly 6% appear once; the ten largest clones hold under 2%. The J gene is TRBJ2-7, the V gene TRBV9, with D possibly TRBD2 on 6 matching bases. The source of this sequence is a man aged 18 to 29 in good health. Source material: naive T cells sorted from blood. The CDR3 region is CASSVAGSLGEQYF. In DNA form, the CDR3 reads TGTGCCAGCAGCGTAGCCGGGAGCCTTGGCGAGCAGTACTTC.